This T cell receptor beta chain emerged from a study of blood T cell repertoires in COVID-19. For the study at large: The origin of the acute and convalescent COVID-19 samples was the United States, Italy and Spain.

The V gene lost 6 bases and the J gene lost 10 bases, with 7 bases spanning the gap. Looked up from germline, CDR1 is DFQATT and CDR2 is SNEGSKA (reference sequence). This CDR3 contains 9 residues. Profiling relied on immunoSEQ multiplex PCR, and the TCRdb table lists in-frame clones only, not all of them. The top ten clones hold around 7.4% of a sample with a few hundred thousand clones, around 81% of them seen once. The chain joins TRBV20-1 to TRBJ1-5; no definite D call. The TCR comes from a woman between 40 and 50 years old with acute COVID-19. Material: PBMCs or T cells enriched from blood (not recorded which). The CDR3 is CSAAFPQHF. The CDR3 DNA is TGCAGTGCCGCGTTTCCCCAGCATTTT.